A single TCR beta chain is shown here with its context. Its cognate antigen is unknown. These data are taken from a study of T-cell memory formation after mild COVID-19. Study-wide findings and caveats: Whereas later expanders leaned CD4+, clones contracting day 15 to 85 showed a balanced CD4/CD8 makeup. Pre-infection memory showed some responding clones, and this suggested that cross-reactive memory joined. The CD4+ clones that contracted clustered mainly within CM and EM, and the CD8+ clones concentrated in EMRA.

Trimming took 3 bases from V and 0 from J, leaving 9 bases between them. The germline gives CDR1 SGHNT, CDR2 YYREEE (reference sequence). This CDR3 comprises 14 residues. Amplification by 5'RACE using constant-segment primers produced TCR alpha and TCR beta cDNA libraries that carried sample barcodes and UMIs. Via MiXCR, TCRdb re-called the 5' RACE reads, giving one row per CDR3 protein. The sample contains about half a million distinct CDR3 sequences, around a sixth of which appear only once. Sample: PBMCs or a T cell subset sorted from them (not recorded which). The V call is TRBV5-4, the J call TRBJ1-1; D is perhaps TRBD1 (5 bases). This clonotype was obtained from an adult woman who had mild COVID-19 (a few samples of this study predate the infection). Cell type and time point are not known. CDR3 loop: CASSSGRLNTEAFF. The CDR3 nucleotides are TGTGCCAGCAGCTCGGGGCGGTTGAACACTGAAGCTTTCTTT.